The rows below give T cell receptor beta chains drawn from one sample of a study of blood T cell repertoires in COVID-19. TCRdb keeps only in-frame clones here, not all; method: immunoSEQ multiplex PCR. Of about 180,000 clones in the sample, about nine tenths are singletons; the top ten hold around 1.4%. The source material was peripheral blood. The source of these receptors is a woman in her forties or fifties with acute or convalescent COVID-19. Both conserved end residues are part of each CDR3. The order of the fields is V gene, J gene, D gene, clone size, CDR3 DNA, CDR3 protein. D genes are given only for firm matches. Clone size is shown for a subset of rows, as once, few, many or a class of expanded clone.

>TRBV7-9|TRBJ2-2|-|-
TGTGCCAGCACCAGCGGAGGGTGGAGCGGGGAGCTGTTTTTT
CASTSGGWSGELFF
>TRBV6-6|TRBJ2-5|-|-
TGTGCCAGCACCCGGGGGTACCAAGAGACCCAGTACTTC
CASTRGYQETQYF
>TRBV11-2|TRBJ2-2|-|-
TGTGCCAGCAGCTTATCGACCGGGGAGCTGTTTTTT
CASSLSTGELFF
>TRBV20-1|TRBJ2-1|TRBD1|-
TGCAGTGCTAGTGAGGGTCGGACAGGGCACAATGAGCAGTTCTTC
CSASEGRTGHNEQFF
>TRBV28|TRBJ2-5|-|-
TGTGCCAGCAGCGCACTAGCAGGCGAGACCCAGTACTTC
CASSALAGETQYF
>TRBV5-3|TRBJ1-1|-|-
TGTGCCAGAAGCTTGATGCGAGGTTTCTTT
CARSLMRGFF
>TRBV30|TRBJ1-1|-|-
TGTGCCTGGAGTCCCCAGGGTAGGGCTTTCTTT
CAWSPQGRAFF
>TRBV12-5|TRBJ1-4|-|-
TGTGCTAGTGGTTTGGAGGGGGAAAAACTGTTTTTT
CASGLEGEKLFF
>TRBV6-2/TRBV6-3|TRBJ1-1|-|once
TGTGCCAGCAGTTATTGGAGGAGAGGAGCTTTCTTT
CASSYWRRGAFF
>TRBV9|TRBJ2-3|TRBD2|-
TGTGCCAGCAGTCGTGCCTTTCGGCTAGCGGGAGATACGCAGTATTTT
CASSRAFRLAGDTQYF
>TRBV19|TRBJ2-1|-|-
TGTGCCAGTAGTACGGTAGCGGAGACTAATGAGCAGTTCTTC
CASSTVAETNEQFF
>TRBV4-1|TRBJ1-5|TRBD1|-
TGCGCCAGCAGAGGACAGGGGAGCAATCAGCCCCAGCATTTT
CASRGQGSNQPQHF
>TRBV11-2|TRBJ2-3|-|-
TGTGCCAGCAGCTTAGATTCGGGCACAGATACGCAGTATTTT
CASSLDSGTDTQYF
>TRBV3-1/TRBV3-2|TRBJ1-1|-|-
TGTGCCAGCAGCCCCCGCGGAGGGCTGAACACTGAAGCTTTCTTT
CASSPRGGLNTEAFF
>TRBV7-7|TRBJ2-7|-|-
TGTGCCAGCAGCCCCGACGATACGCCGGGCGAGCAGTACTTC
CASSPDDTPGEQYF
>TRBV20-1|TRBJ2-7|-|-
TGCAGTGCCCAAGCGGGCGAGCAGTACTTC
CSAQAGEQYF
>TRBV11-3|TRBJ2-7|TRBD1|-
TGTGCCAGCAGTTACAGGGGGCCCGACGAGCAGTACTTC
CASSYRGPDEQYF
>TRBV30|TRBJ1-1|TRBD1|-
TGTGCCTGGAGGGGGACAGGGGGCTTCTCTGCTGCTTTCTTT
CAWRGTGGFSAAFF
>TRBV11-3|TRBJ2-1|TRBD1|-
TGTGCCAGCAGCTTAACAGGGACAGAGGGTGAGCAGTTCTTC
CASSLTGTEGEQFF
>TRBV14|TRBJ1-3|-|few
TGTGCCAGCAGCCCAGGCACGGCTGGAAACACCATATATTTT
CASSPGTAGNTIYF